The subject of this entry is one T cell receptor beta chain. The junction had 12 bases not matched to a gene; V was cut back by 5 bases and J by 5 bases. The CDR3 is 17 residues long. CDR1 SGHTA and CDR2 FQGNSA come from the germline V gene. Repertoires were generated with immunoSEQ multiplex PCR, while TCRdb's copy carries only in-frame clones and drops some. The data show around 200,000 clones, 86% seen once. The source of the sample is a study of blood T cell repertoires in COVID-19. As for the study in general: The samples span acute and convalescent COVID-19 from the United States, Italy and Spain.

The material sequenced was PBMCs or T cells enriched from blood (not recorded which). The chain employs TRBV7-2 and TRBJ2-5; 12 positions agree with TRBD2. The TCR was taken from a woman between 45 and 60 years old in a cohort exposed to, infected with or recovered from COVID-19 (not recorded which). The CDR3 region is CASSLAPLAGGPETQYF. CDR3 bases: TGTGCCAGCAGCCTCGCCCCCCTAGCGGGGGGGCCGGAGACCCAGTACTTC. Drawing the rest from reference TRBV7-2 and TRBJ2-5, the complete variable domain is GAGVSQSPSNKVTEKGKDVELRCDPISGHTALYWYRQSLGQGLEFLIYFQGNSAPDKSGLPSDRFSAERTGGSVSTLTIQRTQQEDSAVYLCASSLAPLAGGPETQYFGPGTRLLVL.